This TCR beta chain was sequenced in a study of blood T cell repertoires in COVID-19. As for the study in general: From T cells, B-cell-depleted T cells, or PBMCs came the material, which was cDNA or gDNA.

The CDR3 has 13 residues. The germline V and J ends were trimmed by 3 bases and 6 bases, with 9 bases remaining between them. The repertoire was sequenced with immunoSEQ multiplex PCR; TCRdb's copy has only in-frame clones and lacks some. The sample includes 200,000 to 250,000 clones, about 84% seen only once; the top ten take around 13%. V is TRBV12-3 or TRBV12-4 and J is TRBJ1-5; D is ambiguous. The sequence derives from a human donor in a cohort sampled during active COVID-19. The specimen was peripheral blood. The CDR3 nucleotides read TGTGCCAGCAGTTTGTCTGGAGGTCAGCCCCAGCATTTT. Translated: CASSLSGGQPQHF.